Listed here is a single TCR beta chain. This receptor's antigen is unknown. No base quality values were provided; no much bigger clone lies one nucleotide off. This record comes from a study of OX40 agonist ivuxolimab in advanced cancers. Background for the entire study: Ivuxolimab was an agonistic, fully human IgG2 monoclonal antibody directed against OX40 (CD134), a costimulatory receptor. Intravenous ivuxolimab was administered to patients every 2 weeks at six dose levels: 0.01, 0.1, 0.3, 1.5, 3 and 10 mg/kg. Of the 50 to 55 dose-escalation patients, hepatocellular carcinoma was present in some 19, melanoma in approximately 15, renal cell carcinoma in 9 and head and neck cancer in 9. Prior anti-PD-1, anti-PD-L1 or anti-CTLA-4 therapy was permitted, and checkpoint inhibitors had been received by about 44% of dose-escalation patients. The paper reports the monotherapy dose-escalation portion (N of about 50 patients) of the phase I ivuxolimab trial. The point of sequencing TCRbeta in the periphery was to test whether ivuxolimab changed TCR sequence diversity and drove clonal T-cell expansion. In the dose-escalation cohort, approximately 82% of patients were male, and the mean age was approximately 64 years, with a range of about 23 to 90. Three dose-escalation patients achieved partial responses, one with hepatocellular carcinoma and two with cutaneous melanoma.

The germline V and J ends show losses of 6 bases and 0 bases respectively, and no gene match explains 10 bases of the junction. From its cysteine to its phenylalanine, the CDR3 spans 16 amino acids. The entry retains the CDR3 DNA only, 48 bases that are in frame from base 1. CDR1 MNHEY and CDR2 SMNVEV were looked up in the germline V gene (reference sequence). To sequence the TCRbeta CDR3 region, genomic DNA was isolated from the sorted cells. TCRbeta CDR3 regions were sequenced using the immunoSEQ Assay. This immuneACCESS table, as held by TCRdb, lists in-frame sequences with V and J called but not all clones. Of the missing ones, under half trace to an unresolved V gene in checked studies; the others have no known cause. The sample includes tens of thousands of clones, with approximately 78% observed a single time. The ten largest clones take up about 0.4% of the sample. Patients with autoimmune disease history or receiving systemic immunosuppression were excluded from the trial. Peripheral blood for TCR sequencing was collected from all dose cohorts at baseline, on cycle 4 day 1, and on cycle 7 day 1. The samples were taken from a phase I, first-in-human, multicenter, open-label dose-escalation trial of ivuxolimab. Adults with locally advanced or metastatic melanoma, renal cell carcinoma, hepatocellular carcinoma or head and neck squamous cell carcinoma were enrolled in the trial. CD4+ and CD8+ T cells were sorted separately from peripheral blood before TCR sequencing.

What the study reported, not specific to this receptor: Low levels of normalized T-cell clonal expansion were also seen in some patients who did not respond. Partial responders in the 0.1-3.0 mg/kg groups had among the lowest normalized peripheral clonal expansion, especially among CD8+ T cells. After ivuxolimab, expanded clones were on average more numerous among CD8+ T cells than among CD4+ T cells. At doses of 0.1 to 3.0 mg/kg, clonal expansion of both CD4+ and CD8+ blood T cells was observed from baseline to week 6. The antigen specificity of the clonally expanded peripheral T cells was not determined.

The chain joins TRBV27 to TRBJ1-1, and 7 junctional nucleotides match TRBD1. The receptor was derived from an adult with an advanced solid tumor such as melanoma, head and neck, liver or kidney cancer. The sample in question was CD4+ or CD8+ T cells sorted from blood, obtained in a trial of the OX40 agonist ivuxolimab. Read as DNA, the sequence is TGTGCCAGCAGGCCTCTGACAGGGATCATGAACACTGAAGCTTTCTTT. Its protein reads: CASRPLTGIMNTEAFF.